Sequencing of this T cell receptor (beta chain) was carried out in a study of OX40 agonist ivuxolimab in advanced cancers. Some background on the complete study: Ivuxolimab, which targeted the costimulatory receptor OX40 (CD134), was an agonistic, fully human IgG2 monoclonal antibody. Intravenous ivuxolimab was administered to patients every 2 weeks at six dose levels: 0.01, 0.1, 0.3, 1.5, 3 and 10 mg/kg. Among the roughly 50 dose-escalation patients, some 20 had hepatocellular carcinoma, approximately 15 melanoma, 9 renal cell carcinoma and 9 head and neck cancer. The dose-escalation cohort was about 86% male with a mean age of about 60 years, ranging from roughly 20 to 85. Patients were allowed to have had prior anti-PD-1, anti-PD-L1 or anti-CTLA-4 therapy, and 30% to 40% of the dose-escalation patients had previously received checkpoint inhibitors. Three dose-escalation patients achieved partial responses, one with hepatocellular carcinoma and two with cutaneous melanoma. Peripheral TCRbeta sequencing aimed to test whether ivuxolimab altered TCR sequence diversity and caused clonal T-cell expansion. The paper describes the monotherapy dose-escalation part (N ≈ 52 patients) of the phase I trial of ivuxolimab. Findings and caveats that apply to the study as a whole: At doses of 0.1 to 3.0 mg/kg, clonal expansion of both CD4+ and CD8+ T cells in blood was seen between baseline and week 6. In partial responders in the 0.1-3.0 mg/kg groups, normalized peripheral clonal expansion was found to be among the lowest, especially among CD8+ T cells. Which antigens the clonally expanded peripheral T cells were specific for was not determined. Low levels of normalized T-cell clonal expansion were also seen in some nonresponding patients. After ivuxolimab, CD8+ T cells had more expanded clones than CD4+ T cells on average.

The sample holds a few counts of this clone. Its cognate antigen has yet to be identified. There are no base qualities to consult, and no much larger clone falls within one base. From the cysteine through the phenylalanine, the CDR3 covers 16 amino acids. Of all the DNA, just the CDR3 is kept, 48 bases in frame from base 1. The germline V gene (reference sequence) sets CDR1 to LNHDA and CDR2 to SQIVND. At the junction V is shortened by 3 bases and J by 9 bases; bases outside the gene matches: 13. Genomic DNA was extracted from sorted cells for sequencing of the TCRbeta CDR3 region. TCRbeta CDR3 regions were sequenced using the immunoSEQ Assay. Entries here come from immuneACCESS through TCRdb and include only in-frame sequences with V and J called. Some clones fail to appear in such tables; in the studies checked, an unresolved V gene covers under half of the shortfall, and the cause of the remainder is unknown. The sample records around 65,000 clones, around 90% of which are singletons. The ten top clones hold around 5.1% of the sample.

Patients with autoimmune disease history or receiving systemic immunosuppression were excluded from the trial. Peripheral blood for TCR sequencing was collected from all dose cohorts at baseline, on cycle 4 day 1, and on cycle 7 day 1. Samples came from an open-label, multicenter, first-in-human phase I dose-escalation trial of ivuxolimab. Adults with locally advanced or metastatic melanoma, renal cell carcinoma, hepatocellular carcinoma or head and neck squamous cell carcinoma were enrolled in the trial. Before TCR sequencing, CD4+ T cells and CD8+ T cells from peripheral blood were sorted into separate populations.

The V gene is TRBV19 and the J gene is TRBJ2-1; 8 nucleotides in the junction match TRBD1. Here the sequenced sample was CD4+ or CD8+ T cells sorted from blood, taken in a trial of the OX40 agonist ivuxolimab. The receptor's source is an adult with an advanced solid tumor such as melanoma, head and neck, liver or kidney cancer. DNA sequence: TGTGCCAGTAGTATCAGGTTCGGGACAGGTGAAGCTGAGCAGTTCTTC. Its protein is CASSIRFGTGEAEQFF.